Detailed here is one T cell receptor beta chain. The method was immunoSEQ multiplex PCR; TCRdb's version includes in-frame clones alone and lacks a portion of them. The table lists 410,000 or so clones, 90% of them singletons. Treatment: roughly 20 received Ad26.COV2.S at low or high dose, single or two shots; about 5 received placebo; per-sample allocation not given. Sampling was performed 63 days after the first vaccine or placebo injection. This specimen belongs to a study of Ad26.COV2.S vaccination and SARS-CoV-2 variants. Study as a whole: A COV1001 Ad26.COV2.S trial-arm participant provided the sample.

The sequence was obtained from a person aged 18-65 years who received the Ad26.COV2.S COVID-19 vaccine or a placebo. This material consisted of peripheral blood, taken in a trial of Ad26.COV2.S vaccine versus placebo.

CDR3 loop: CASSRTGDSGNTIYF. Written as DNA, the CDR3 is TGTGCCAGCAGCAGAACAGGGGACTCTGGAAACACCATATATTTT. The chain combines TRBV2 with TRBJ1-3, with TRBD1 identical over 7 bases. CDR1 SNHLY and CDR2 FYNNEI come from the germline V gene. After removal of 6 bases from V and 0 bases from J, the junction contained 5 bases not matched to a gene. CDR3 size: 15 residues.